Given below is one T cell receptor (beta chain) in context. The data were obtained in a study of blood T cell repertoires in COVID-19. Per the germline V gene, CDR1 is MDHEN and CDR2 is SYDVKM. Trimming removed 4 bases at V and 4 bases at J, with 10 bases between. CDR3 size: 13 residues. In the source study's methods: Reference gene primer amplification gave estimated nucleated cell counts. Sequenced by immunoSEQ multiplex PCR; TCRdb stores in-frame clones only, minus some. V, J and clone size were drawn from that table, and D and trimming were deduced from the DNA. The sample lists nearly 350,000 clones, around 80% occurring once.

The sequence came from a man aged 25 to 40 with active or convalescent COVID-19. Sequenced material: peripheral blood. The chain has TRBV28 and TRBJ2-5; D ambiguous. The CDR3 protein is CASSSMGSETQYF. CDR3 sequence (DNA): TGTGCCAGCAGTTCCATGGGCTCAGAGACCCAGTACTTC.